The source of this T cell receptor beta chain is a study of Ad26.COV2.S vaccination and SARS-CoV-2 variants. General study points: Breadth measured for non-spike TCRs was similar across vaccine and placebo recipients. Recipients given vaccine exceeded placebo recipients in spike-specific TCR breadth. Post-vaccination spike-specific CD8+ and CD4+ T cell responses reportedly had substantial breadth.

For this clone: Its antigen is undetermined.

Here immunoSEQ multiplex PCR was the method, and the copy in TCRdb shows in-frame clones only, minus some. The table includes some 350,000 clones, about 90% detected once. The material was peripheral blood, obtained after recovery from COVID-19. This sequence was found in a human donor who had recovered from COVID-19.

The CDR3 sequence: CASSVTGATNEKLFF. In nucleotides, the CDR3 is TGTGCCAGCAGCGTGACAGGAGCAACTAATGAAAAACTGTTTTTT. This sequence joins TRBV5-6 and TRBJ1-4; tentative D call: TRBD1 (6 bases). The CDR3 consists of 15 residues. Looked up from germline, CDR1 is SGHDT and CDR2 is YYEEEE. Trimming shortened V by 4 bases and J by 0 bases, and 10 bases separated the two germline ends.